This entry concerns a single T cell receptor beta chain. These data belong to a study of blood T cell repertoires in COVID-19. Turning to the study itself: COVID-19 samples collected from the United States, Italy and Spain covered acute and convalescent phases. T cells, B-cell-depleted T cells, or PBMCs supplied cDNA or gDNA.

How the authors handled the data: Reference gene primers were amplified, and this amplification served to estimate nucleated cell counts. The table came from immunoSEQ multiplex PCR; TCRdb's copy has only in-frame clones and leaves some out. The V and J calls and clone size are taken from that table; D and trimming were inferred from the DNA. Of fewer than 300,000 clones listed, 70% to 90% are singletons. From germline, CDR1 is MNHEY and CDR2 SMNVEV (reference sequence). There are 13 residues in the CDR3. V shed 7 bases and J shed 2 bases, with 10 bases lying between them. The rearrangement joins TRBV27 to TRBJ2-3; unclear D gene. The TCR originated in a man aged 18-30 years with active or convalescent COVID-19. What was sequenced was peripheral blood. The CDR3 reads CASTGRYTDTQYF. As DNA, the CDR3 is TGTGCCAGCACCGGTCGATACACAGATACGCAGTATTTT.